This T cell receptor beta chain stems from a study of technical replicates of blood from a few donors. Repertoires were generated with immunoSEQ multiplex PCR, while TCRdb's copy carries only in-frame clones and drops some. The sample gives about 68,000 clones, about 97% of which show up once; approximately 0.3% is in the top ten. Trimming took 0 bases from V and 7 from J; bases not matched to a gene: 11. This CDR3 is built from 17 residues. Looked up from germline, CDR1 is MGHRA and CDR2 is YSYEKL. The source material was T cells isolated from PBMCs. The chain joins TRBV4-1 to TRBJ1-5, with 8 bases identical to TRBD1. The sequence came from a human donor in good health. The CDR3 bases are TGCGCCAGCAGCCAAGACGGTCCGGGACAGGCATACCAGCCCCAGCATTTT. Protein product: CASSQDGPGQAYQPQHF.